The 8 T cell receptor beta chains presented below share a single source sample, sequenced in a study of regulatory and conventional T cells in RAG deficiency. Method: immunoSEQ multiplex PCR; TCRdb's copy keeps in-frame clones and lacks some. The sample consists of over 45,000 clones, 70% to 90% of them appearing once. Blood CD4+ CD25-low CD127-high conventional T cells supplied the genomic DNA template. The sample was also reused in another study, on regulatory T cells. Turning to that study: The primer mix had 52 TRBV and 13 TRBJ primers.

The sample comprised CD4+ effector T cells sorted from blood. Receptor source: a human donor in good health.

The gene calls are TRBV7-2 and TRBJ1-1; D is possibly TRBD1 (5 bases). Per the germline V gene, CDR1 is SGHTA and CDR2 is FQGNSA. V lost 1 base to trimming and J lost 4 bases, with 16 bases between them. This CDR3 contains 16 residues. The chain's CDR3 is CASSLEGRPQGTEAFF. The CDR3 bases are TGTGCCAGCAGCTTAGAGGGAAGACCTCAGGGCACTGAAGCTTTCTTT.

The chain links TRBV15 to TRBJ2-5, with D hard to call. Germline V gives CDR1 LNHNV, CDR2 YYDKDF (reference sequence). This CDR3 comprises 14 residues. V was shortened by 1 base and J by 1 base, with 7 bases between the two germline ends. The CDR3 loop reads CATSRGGAQETQYF. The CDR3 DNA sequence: TGTGCCACCAGCAGAGGTGGAGCCCAAGAGACCCAGTACTTC. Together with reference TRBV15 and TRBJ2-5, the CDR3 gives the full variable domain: DAMVIQNPRYQVTQFGKPVTLSCSQTLNHNVMYWYQQKSSQAPKLLFHYYDKDFNNEADTPDNFQSRRPNTSFCFLDIRSPGLGDTAMYLCATSRGGAQETQYFGPGTRLLVL.

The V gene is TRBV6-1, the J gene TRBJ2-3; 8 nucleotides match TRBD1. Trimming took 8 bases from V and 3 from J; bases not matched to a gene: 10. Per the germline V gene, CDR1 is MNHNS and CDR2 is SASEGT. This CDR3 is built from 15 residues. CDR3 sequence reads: CASLLQGGTTDTQYF. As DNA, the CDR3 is TGTGCCAGCTTATTACAGGGGGGAACTACAGATACGCAGTATTTT.

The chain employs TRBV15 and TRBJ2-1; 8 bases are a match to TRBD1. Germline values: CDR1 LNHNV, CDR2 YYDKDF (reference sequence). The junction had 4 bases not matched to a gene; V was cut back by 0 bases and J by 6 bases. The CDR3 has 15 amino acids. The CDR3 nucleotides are TGTGCCACCAGCAGAGAGAGGACAGGGATCAATGAGCAGTTCTTC. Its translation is CATSRERTGINEQFF.

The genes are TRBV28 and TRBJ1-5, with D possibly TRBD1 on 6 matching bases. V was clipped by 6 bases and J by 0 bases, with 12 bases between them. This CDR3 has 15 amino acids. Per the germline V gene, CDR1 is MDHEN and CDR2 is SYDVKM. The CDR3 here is CASSPADSSNQPQHF. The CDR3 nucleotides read TGTGCCAGCAGCCCGGCGGACAGTAGCAATCAGCCCCAGCATTTT. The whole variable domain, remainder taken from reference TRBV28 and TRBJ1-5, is DVKVTQSSRYLVKRTGEKVFLECVQDMDHENMFWYRQDPGLGLRLIYFSYDVKMKEKGDIPEGYSVSREKKERFSLILESASTNQTSMYLCASSPADSSNQPQHFGDGTRLSIL.

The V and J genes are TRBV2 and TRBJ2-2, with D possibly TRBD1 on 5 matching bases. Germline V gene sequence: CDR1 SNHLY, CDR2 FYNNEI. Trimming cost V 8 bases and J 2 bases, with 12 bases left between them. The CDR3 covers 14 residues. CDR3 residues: CASCPDTNTGELFF. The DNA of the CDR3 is TGTGCCAGCTGCCCGGACACAAACACCGGGGAGCTGTTTTTT.

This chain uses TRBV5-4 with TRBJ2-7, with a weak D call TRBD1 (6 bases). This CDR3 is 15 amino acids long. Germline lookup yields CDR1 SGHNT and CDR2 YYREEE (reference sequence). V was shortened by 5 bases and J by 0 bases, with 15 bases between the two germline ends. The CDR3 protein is CASSLSGHNSYEQYF. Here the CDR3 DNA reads TGTGCCAGCAGTCTATCGGGACACAACTCCTACGAGCAGTACTTC.

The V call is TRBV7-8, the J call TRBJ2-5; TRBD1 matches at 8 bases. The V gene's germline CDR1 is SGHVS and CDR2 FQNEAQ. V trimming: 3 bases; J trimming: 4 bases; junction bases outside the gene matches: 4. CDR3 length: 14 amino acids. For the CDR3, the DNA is TGTGCCAGCAGCTTCAGGGGGCTAGGAGAGACCCAGTACTTC. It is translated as CASSFRGLGETQYF.